This entry describes one TCR beta chain. Its antigen is not known. V shed 3 bases and J shed 2 bases, with 8 bases lying between them. Germline V gene sequence: CDR1 SGHNT, CDR2 YYREEE (reference sequence). The CDR3 has 13 amino acids. The data belong to a study of cytomegalovirus exposure and HLA in healthy donors. The primer mix had 60 Vbeta and 13 Jbeta primers. Profiled with immunoSEQ multiplex PCR; TCRdb holds only in-frame clones, not every one. The sample yields roughly 190,000 clones, roughly 85% seen once. Study conclusions and caveats: It was only CMV serostatus that was available as immune exposure information.

The specimen was PBMCs. The chain employs TRBV5-4 and TRBJ1-2; no clear D gene. This sequence originates from a woman under 30 in good health and CMV-seronegative. The CDR3 nucleotides are TGTGCCAGCAGCTCAGACTGGAACTATGGCTACACCTTC. Translating it yields CASSSDWNYGYTF.